The sequence of this T cell receptor beta chain was determined in a study of cytomegalovirus exposure and HLA in healthy donors. From germline, CDR1 is SNHLY and CDR2 FYNNEI. The CDR3 is 12 amino acids. V lost 8 bases and J 3 bases, leaving 10 bases between the germline ends. In this sample, this clone turned up a few times. PCR employed 60 Vbeta and 13 Jbeta primers. This table comes from immunoSEQ multiplex PCR, and its TCRdb copy is limited to in-frame clones, with some not included. The data contain about 200,000 clones, around 70% of them singletons. This TCR came from a man aged 40-49 years in good health and CMV-seropositive. Sequenced: PBMCs. The V gene is TRBV2, the J gene TRBJ1-1, with D uncertain. In DNA form, the CDR3 reads TGTGCCAGCCTTACATCGTACACTGAAGCTTTCTTT. It codes for CASLTSYTEAFF.